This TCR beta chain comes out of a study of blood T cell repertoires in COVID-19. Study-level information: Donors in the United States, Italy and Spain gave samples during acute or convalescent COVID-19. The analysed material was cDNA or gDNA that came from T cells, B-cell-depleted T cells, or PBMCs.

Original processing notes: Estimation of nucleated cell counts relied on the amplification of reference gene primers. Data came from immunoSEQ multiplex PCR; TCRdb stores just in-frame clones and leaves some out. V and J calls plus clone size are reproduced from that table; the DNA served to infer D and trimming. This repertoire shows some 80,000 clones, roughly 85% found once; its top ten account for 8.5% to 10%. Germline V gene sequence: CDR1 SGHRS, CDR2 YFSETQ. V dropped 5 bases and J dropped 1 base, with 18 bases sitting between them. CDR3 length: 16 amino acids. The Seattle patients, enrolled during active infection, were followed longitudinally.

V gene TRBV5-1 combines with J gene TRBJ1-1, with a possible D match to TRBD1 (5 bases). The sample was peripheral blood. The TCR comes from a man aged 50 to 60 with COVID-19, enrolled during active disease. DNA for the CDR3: TGCGCCAGCAGATCCCTGGGGGGTTGGGGGAACACTGAAGCTTTCTTT. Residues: CASRSLGGWGNTEAFF.